These 22 T cell receptor beta chains were sequenced from one sample in a study of CD8 T cells in Susac syndrome. The RNA, 0.5 to 1 ug, was put through reverse transcription using random hexamers. TCRdb re-called the immunoSEQ multiplex PCR reads through MiXCR, storing one row per CDR3 protein. Of hundreds of thousands of distinct CDR3 sequences in the sample, roughly 85% are singletons; the top ten hold approximately 0.12%. The sample comprised CD8+ T cells from PBMCs. The origin of the receptors is a human donor with multiple sclerosis.

This clonotype showed up just once. V gene TRBV7-2 combines with J gene TRBJ1-2; 7 bases agree with TRBD1. The CDR3 consists of 13 residues. Germline V gives CDR1 SGHTA, CDR2 FQGNSA. The J segment lost 8 bases and the V segment lost 1 base, leaving 4 bases of the junction unmatched. CDR3 loop: CASSLGGQSGYTF. The CDR3 DNA follows: TGTGCCAGCAGCTTAGGGGGACAGTCCGGCTACACCTTC.

The chain combines TRBV4-1 with TRBJ2-7; D remains unclear. This CDR3 comprises 15 residues. Germline V gene data show CDR1 as MGHRA and CDR2 as YSYEKL. V was clipped by 4 bases and J by 0 bases, with 13 bases between them. The chain's CDR3 is CASSRLDGSSYEQYF. For the CDR3, the DNA is TGCGCCAGCAGCCGGCTGGACGGTAGCTCCTACGAGCAGTACTTC.

J is TRBJ1-1 and V is TRBV7-8, with D perhaps matching TRBD1 (6 bases). The length of the CDR3 is 17 residues. The V end lost 1 base, the J end lost 3 bases, and 18 bases lay between the germline ends. CDR1 and CDR2 (germline): SGHVS, FQNEAQ. The CDR3 DNA reads TGTGCCAGCAGCTTAGAACGGGACACCGGCATGGACACTGAAGCTTTCTTT. Translation: CASSLERDTGMDTEAFF.

The chain joins TRBV4-1 to TRBJ1-2; TRBD1 matches at 7 bases. Germline V gene data show CDR1 as MGHRA and CDR2 as YSYEKL. J lost 6 bases, V lost 3 bases, and 7 bases had no gene match. CDR3 size: 14 residues. The CDR3 sequence is CASSHPGGRDGYTF. Written as DNA, the CDR3 is TGCGCCAGCAGCCATCCAGGGGGACGGGATGGCTACACCTTC.

V and J are TRBV6-1 and TRBJ2-7; D gene ambiguous. Trimming took 4 bases from V and 6 from J, leaving 16 bases between them. The CDR3 length is 14 residues. The germline V gene encodes CDR1 MNHNS and CDR2 SASEGT. The CDR3 DNA follows: TGTGCCAGCAGTGGCCTCCCGGCTGTCAGCGAGCAGTACTTC. It is translated as CASSGLPAVSEQYF.

The gene calls are TRBV10-3 and TRBJ2-7; 7 bases are a match to TRBD2. Trimming took 6 bases from V and 0 from J; bases not matched to a gene: 20. Germline V gives CDR1 ENHRY, CDR2 SYGVKD. The CDR3 runs 19 residues. The CDR3 sequence is CAISPGLAELYYSSYEQYF. In DNA form, the CDR3 reads TGTGCCATCAGCCCTGGGCTAGCGGAACTTTATTATAGCTCCTACGAGCAGTACTTC.

V gene TRBV11-1 combines with J gene TRBJ1-1, with unresolved D. The CDR3 totals 11 residues. V shed 5 bases and J shed 6 bases, with 7 bases lying between them. The germline gives CDR1 SGHAT, CDR2 FQDESV (reference sequence). The CDR3 DNA reads TGTGCCAGCAGCGCTATGTCTGAAGCTTTCTTT. It codes for CASSAMSEAFF.

The chain couples TRBV28 to TRBJ2-6, with D uncertain. Germline values: CDR1 MDHEN, CDR2 SYDVKM. The CDR3 sequence is 17 residues long. V was shortened by 5 bases and J by 0 bases, with 14 bases between the two germline ends. The CDR3 coding sequence is TGTGCCAGCAGTCGGATCCCTGGGGTCTCTGGGGCCAACGTCCTGACTTTC. The encoded protein is CASSRIPGVSGANVLTF.

The CDR3 nucleotides read TGTGCCAGCAGCCGAGGGGTTTTTCCCACAGATACGCAGTATTTT. It translates to CASSRGVFPTDTQYF. The chain recombines TRBV7-7 with TRBJ2-3, with D possibly called TRBD1 or TRBD2 (5 bases each). The CDR3 is 15 residues long. The ends were cut back, 5 bases at V and 2 bases at J, with 14 bases in the middle. The germline V gene has CDR1 SSHAT and CDR2 FNYEAQ (reference sequence). The variable domain in full, completed from reference TRBV7-7 and TRBJ2-3, reads GAGVSQSPRYKVTKRGQDVTLRCDPISSHATLYWYQQALGQGPEFLTYFNYEAQPDKSGLPSDRFSAERPEGSISTLTIQRTEQRDSAMYRCASSRGVFPTDTQYFGPGTRLTVL.

This chain joins TRBV11-2 and TRBJ2-7; TRBD2 might be the D (6 bases). The germline gives CDR1 SGHAT, CDR2 FQNNGV. There are 15 residues in the CDR3. Deletions cut 0 bases from V and 3 bases from J, with 12 bases between. In nucleotides, the CDR3 is TGTGCCAGCAGCTTAGAAGGACTATCTTTCTACGAGCAGTACTTC. This translates into CASSLEGLSFYEQYF.

V is TRBV29-1 and J is TRBJ2-3, with D possibly called TRBD1 or TRBD2 (5 bases each). Trimming took 1 base from V and 2 from J, leaving 16 bases between them. From germline, CDR1 is SQVTM and CDR2 ANQGSEA. The CDR3 length is 16 residues. The CDR3 DNA reads TGCAGCGTTGAAGCGGTCGTAGGGACCTTCACAGATACGCAGTATTTT. Protein product: CSVEAVVGTFTDTQYF.

The V call is TRBV7-2, the J call TRBJ2-7; tentatively, D is TRBD2 (5 bases). Germline V lookup: CDR1 SGHTA, CDR2 FQGNSA. The CDR3 runs 15 residues. V gave up 5 bases and J gave up 5 bases, with 19 bases separating them. The CDR3 DNA follows: TGTGCCAGCAGCCCAGTACCAGGACTTCCGCACGAGCAGTACTTC. Translation gives CASSPVPGLPHEQYF.

J is TRBJ2-7 and V is TRBV2, with D perhaps matching TRBD1 or TRBD2 (5 bases each). Germline-derived CDR1 and CDR2 are SNHLY and FYNNEI. This CDR3 contains 15 residues. The ends were cut back, 6 bases at V and 1 base at J, with 16 bases in the middle. CDR3 residues: CASSESGPASYEQYF. CDR3 bases: TGTGCCAGCAGCGAATCGGGACCGGCTTCCTACGAGCAGTACTTC.

The chain couples TRBV28 to TRBJ1-1, with D perhaps matching TRBD1 (6 bases). This CDR3 contains 16 residues. CDR1 and CDR2 from the germline V gene are MDHEN and SYDVKM. V was shortened by 3 bases and J by 5 bases, with 19 bases between the two germline ends. In DNA, the CDR3 is TGTGCCAGCAGTTTTTTTGGCAGGGGCCCCGGGACTGAAGCTTTCTTT. Translation: CASSFFGRGPGTEAFF.

V usage is TRBV6-2 or TRBV6-3 and J usage is TRBJ2-1; D call uncertain. CDR1 and CDR2 from the germline V gene are MNHEY and SVGEGT. This CDR3 is 15 amino acids long. V dropped 5 bases and J dropped 7 bases, with 18 bases sitting between them. The DNA for the CDR3 is TGTGCCAGCAGTCACGACCTGGGCACACTTAATGAGCAGTTCTTC. Amino acid sequence: CASSHDLGTLNEQFF.

In the case of this clonotype: A read error may produce the germline difference seen at one junction end. The V and J genes are TRBV4-1 and TRBJ2-3; D not certain. The CDR3 runs 12 residues. The germline V gene has CDR1 MGHRA and CDR2 YSYEKL. CDR3 residues: CASSQDTDTQYF. CDR3 coding DNA: TGTGCCAGCAGCCAAGATACAGATACGCAGTATTTT.

The chain employs TRBV30 and TRBJ2-2; TRBD1 matches 7 bases. Germline CDR1 GTSNPN, CDR2 SVGIG (reference sequence). V lost 8 bases and J lost 1; bases outside the gene matches: 10. The CDR3 covers 15 residues. CDR3 region: CARQEGALNTGELFF. DNA of the CDR3: TGTGCCCGGCAAGAGGGGGCTTTGAACACCGGGGAGCTGTTTTTT.

The chain links TRBV20-1 to TRBJ1-3; a possible D gene is TRBD1 (6 bases). With 7 bases removed from V and 0 bases from J, the gap between germline ends came to 16 bases. The length of the CDR3 is 15 residues. Germline V gene data show CDR1 as DFQATT and CDR2 as SNEGSKA (reference sequence). The CDR3 DNA sequence: TGCAGTGACCAAGTGGACAGCCTCTCTGGAAACACCATATATTTT. Translating gives CSDQVDSLSGNTIYF.

The chain joins TRBV20-1 to TRBJ2-1; 9 bases match TRBD2. J gave up 0 bases and V 1 base, and 1 base lay outside the gene matches. Germline V gene lookup returns CDR1 DFQATT and CDR2 SNEGSKA (reference sequence). This CDR3 is built from 15 residues. The CDR3: CSARGSGSSYNEQFF. The CDR3 coding sequence is TGCAGTGCTAGAGGTAGCGGGAGCTCCTACAATGAGCAGTTCTTC.

This chain links TRBV4-1 with TRBJ1-4, with 10 bases that match TRBD1. CDR1 MGHRA and CDR2 YSYEKL come from the germline V gene. The CDR3 sequence is 16 residues long. With V trimmed by 5 bases and J by 7 bases, 10 bases remained unmatched. For the CDR3, the DNA is TGCGCCAGCAGCACCGGGACAGGGGTGGTTGTTGAAAAACTGTTTTTT. It encodes CASSTGTGVVVEKLFF.

This chain uses TRBV30 with TRBJ2-7, with TRBD1 identical over 9 bases. CDR1 GTSNPN and CDR2 SVGIG come from the germline V gene (reference sequence). CDR3 size: 14 residues. Losses at the gene ends were 7 bases for V and 5 bases for J; bases not matched to a gene: 12. The DNA of the CDR3 is TGTGCCTCGACCGGGACAGGGCCCTACGACGAGCAGTACTTC. Translating gives CASTGTGPYDEQYF.

V and J are TRBV29-1 and TRBJ2-6, with 8 bases aligning to TRBD1. The CDR3 spans 17 residues. The V and J ends lost 7 bases and 0 bases, in that order; junction bases with no gene match: 11. Germline CDR1 is SQVTM and CDR2 is ANQGSEA. The CDR3 nucleotides are TGCAGCGCCGTTGGACAGGGAGACTTCTCTGGGGCCAACGTCCTGACTTTC. Translated, it gives CSAVGQGDFSGANVLTF.